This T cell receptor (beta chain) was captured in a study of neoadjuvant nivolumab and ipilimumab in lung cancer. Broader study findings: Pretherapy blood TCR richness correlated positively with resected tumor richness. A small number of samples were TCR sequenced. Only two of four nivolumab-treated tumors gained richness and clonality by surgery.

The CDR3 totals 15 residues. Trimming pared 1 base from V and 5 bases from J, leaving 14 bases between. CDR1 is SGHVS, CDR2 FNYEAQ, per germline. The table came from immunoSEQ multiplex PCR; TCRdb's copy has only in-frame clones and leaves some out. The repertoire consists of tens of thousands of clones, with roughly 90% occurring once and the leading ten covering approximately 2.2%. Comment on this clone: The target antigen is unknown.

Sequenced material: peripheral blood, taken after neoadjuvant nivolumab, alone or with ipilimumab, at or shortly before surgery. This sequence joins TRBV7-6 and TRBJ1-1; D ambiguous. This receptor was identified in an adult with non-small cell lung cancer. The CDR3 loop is CASSLGGGVGTEAFF. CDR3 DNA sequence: TGTGCCAGCAGCTTAGGGGGTGGGGTAGGGACTGAAGCTTTCTTT.